This T cell receptor beta chain was captured by sequencing in a study of blood T cell repertoires in COVID-19. Across the study: From T cells, B-cell-depleted T cells, or PBMCs came the material, which was cDNA or gDNA.

Per the authors' pipeline: Estimation of nucleated cell counts relied on the amplification of reference gene primers. Profiled with immunoSEQ multiplex PCR; TCRdb holds only in-frame clones, not every one. The DNA gave D and trimming, while V, J and clone size come from that table. The repertoire holds nearly 80,000 clones, with around 83% as singletons. Sequenced material: peripheral blood. This receptor was identified in a woman in her 70s with acute or convalescent COVID-19.

In DNA form, the CDR3 reads TGCGCCAGCACCCCAACGGGACAGGGGGTCACAGATACGCAGTATTTT. Residues: CASTPTGQGVTDTQYF. The J gene is TRBJ2-3, the V gene TRBV10-2, with 11 bases lining up with TRBD1. This CDR3 spans 16 amino acids. Trimming at V came to 7 bases and at J to 2 bases, leaving 8 bases not matched to a gene. The germline gives CDR1 WSHSY, CDR2 SAAADI.